A selection of T cell receptor beta chains follows, all from one sample in a study of T cell responses to AZD1222 COVID-19 vaccine. Profiling relied on immunoSEQ multiplex PCR, and the TCRdb table lists in-frame clones only, not all of them. The sample lists roughly 180,000 clones; over 80% were seen once. Sequenced here: peripheral blood, sampled 28 days after the second dose of the MenACWY control vaccine. These TCRs come from an adult who received the MenACWY meningococcal vaccine as a control. CDR3s include the opening cysteine and the closing phenylalanine or tryptophan. A D gene is named only where the DNA matches it firmly. Expanded clones get a size class; other rows say once, few or many, or leave the size out.

d_gene | j_gene | abundance | v_gene | CDR3nt | CDR3aa
TRBD1 | TRBJ1-6 | . | TRBV10-3 | TGTGCCATCAGTGGACAGGGGAATTCACCCCTCCACTTT | CAISGQGNSPLHF
TRBD1 | TRBJ1-2 | . | TRBV3-1/TRBV3-2 | TGTGCCAGCAGCCTCTACAGGGGAGTCTATGGCTACACCTTC | CASSLYRGVYGYTF
. | TRBJ1-2 | once | TRBV10-3 | TGTGCCATCAGTGAGTTAGCGGGGAGTGGCTATGGCTACACCTTC | CAISELAGSGYGYTF
. | TRBJ2-1 | . | TRBV9 | TGTGCCAGCAGCGTAGGCGGGGACTCCTACAATGAGCAGTTCTTC | CASSVGGDSYNEQFF
. | TRBJ2-1 | . | TRBV6-2/TRBV6-3 | TGTGCCAGCACCCCACGGTGGGTCAATGAGCAGTTCTTC | CASTPRWVNEQFF
. | TRBJ2-7 | . | TRBV30 | TGTGCCTGGAGTGCCACCACCCGGGGGAGGTTAGATAACCAGTACTTC | CAWSATTRGRLDNQYF
. | TRBJ2-2 | . | TRBV5-1 | TGCGCCAGCAGCTTGAACGGGGGAACCGGGGAGCTGTTTTTT | CASSLNGGTGELFF
. | TRBJ1-5 | . | TRBV6-2/TRBV6-3 | TGTGCCAGCAGTTACTCAGGCAGGGTGAATCAGCCCCAGCATTTT | CASSYSGRVNQPQHF
. | TRBJ1-4 | . | TRBV5-4 | TGTGCCAGCAGCTTGGCGAGCCGCGGGACGAGTGAAAAACTGTTTTTT | CASSLASRGTSEKLFF
TRBD2 | TRBJ2-7 | . | TRBV3-1/TRBV3-2 | TGTGCCAGCAGCCCGGGACTAGCGAACGAGCAGTACTTC | CASSPGLANEQYF
TRBD1 | TRBJ1-3 | . | TRBV3-1/TRBV3-2 | TGTGCCAGCAGCCAGACAGGGGGCCTCTCTGGAAACACCATATATTTT | CASSQTGGLSGNTIYF
. | TRBJ2-7 | . | TRBV5-1 | TGCGCCAGCAGCTTGGAACAGCGCGGTCTACGTTATCAGTACTTC | CASSLEQRGLRYQYF
. | TRBJ2-5 | . | TRBV30 | TGTGCCTGGAGTGAGGAGGCTCGAATAGGGACCCAGTACTTC | CAWSEEARIGTQYF
TRBD1 | TRBJ1-1 | . | TRBV6-5 | TGTGCCAGCAGTCCAGGACAGGGGCGGGAAGCTTTCTTT | CASSPGQGREAFF
. | TRBJ1-1 | . | TRBV2 | TGTGCCAGCAGGGGGGAGGGGCTCACTGAAGCTTTCTTT | CASRGEGLTEAFF
. | TRBJ1-1 | . | TRBV29-1 | TGCAGCGCTCTTGTTAGGCAGCAGAACACTGAAGCTTTCTTT | CSALVRQQNTEAFF
TRBD1 | TRBJ1-6 | . | TRBV19 | TGTGCCAGTACCCGGCAAGGGACAGAAAGTTCACCCCTCCACTTT | CASTRQGTESSPLHF
. | TRBJ1-1 | . | TRBV27 | TGTGCCAGCAGTGTGGGAGTGAACACTGAAGCTTTCTTT | CASSVGVNTEAFF
. | TRBJ1-1 | . | TRBV18 | TGTGCCAGCTCACCACTTAAGGTGAACACTGAAGCTTTCTTT | CASSPLKVNTEAFF
. | TRBJ1-4 | . | TRBV18 | TGTGCCAGCTCACCACCGTCCCAAGGATCTAATGAAAAACTGTTTTTT | CASSPPSQGSNEKLFF
. | TRBJ2-1 | . | TRBV19 | TGTGCCACCTCCTCTCCGGGACAAAGCGTTGGCAATGAGCAGTTCTTC | CATSSPGQSVGNEQFF
. | TRBJ1-1 | . | TRBV28 | TGTGCCAGCAACCTTTTTACTGAAGCTTTCTTT | CASNLFTEAFF
. | TRBJ1-2 | few | TRBV4-3 | TGCGCCAGCAGCCAAGATCAGGGACCTAACTATGGCTACACCTTC | CASSQDQGPNYGYTF
. | TRBJ1-1 | . | TRBV7-2 | TGTGCCAGCAGCTTAGCTCACGGGGTCGAGAGGACTGAAGCTTTCTTT | CASSLAHGVERTEAFF
. | TRBJ2-6 | . | TRBV14 | TGTGCCAGCAGCCAAGATCCGTACGGCCACTCTGGGGCCAACGTCCTGACTTTC | CASSQDPYGHSGANVLTF
. | TRBJ2-2 | . | TRBV6-5 | TGTGCCAGCAGTTACTCTGGGTTCCAAACCGGGGAGCTGTTTTTT | CASSYSGFQTGELFF
. | TRBJ2-7 | . | TRBV19 | TGTGCCAGTAGTATACGAACAGGAGCCCTTACCTACGAGCAGTACTTC | CASSIRTGALTYEQYF
. | TRBJ1-2 | . | TRBV2 | TGTGCCAGCAGTGATAGGGTAGGCTATGGCTACACCTTC | CASSDRVGYGYTF